The entry below gives a single TCR beta chain sequence along with its context. Its antigen is currently unknown. The data are from a study of T cells in Graves' hyperthyroidism and ophthalmopathy. Points from the study as a whole: Patients with ophthalmopathy were separated from those with stable hyperthyroidism by a 13 V-J model.

CDR1 DFQATT and CDR2 SNEGSKA come from the germline V gene (reference sequence). This CDR3 is 14 amino acids long. J gave up 5 bases and V 6 bases, and 8 bases lay outside the gene matches. Amplification of TCR beta CDR3 regions was performed using RNA transcripts as template. HTBI primers were employed in a first-round RT-PCR of the TCR CDR3. TCRdb recomputed calls from the multiplex PCR reads with MiXCR, one row per CDR3 protein. The table records more than 20,000 distinct CDR3 sequences, approximately 54% of them present only once. This chain connects TRBV20-1 to TRBJ2-7; 12 nucleotides match TRBD2. The sequenced material came from blood. This clonotype was sampled from a woman between 35 and 50 years old with Graves' hyperthyroidism that later progressed to Graves' ophthalmopathy. CDR3 loop: CSAASGRAFNEQYF. CDR3 DNA: TGCAGTGCAGCTAGCGGGAGGGCCTTTAACGAGCAGTACTTC.